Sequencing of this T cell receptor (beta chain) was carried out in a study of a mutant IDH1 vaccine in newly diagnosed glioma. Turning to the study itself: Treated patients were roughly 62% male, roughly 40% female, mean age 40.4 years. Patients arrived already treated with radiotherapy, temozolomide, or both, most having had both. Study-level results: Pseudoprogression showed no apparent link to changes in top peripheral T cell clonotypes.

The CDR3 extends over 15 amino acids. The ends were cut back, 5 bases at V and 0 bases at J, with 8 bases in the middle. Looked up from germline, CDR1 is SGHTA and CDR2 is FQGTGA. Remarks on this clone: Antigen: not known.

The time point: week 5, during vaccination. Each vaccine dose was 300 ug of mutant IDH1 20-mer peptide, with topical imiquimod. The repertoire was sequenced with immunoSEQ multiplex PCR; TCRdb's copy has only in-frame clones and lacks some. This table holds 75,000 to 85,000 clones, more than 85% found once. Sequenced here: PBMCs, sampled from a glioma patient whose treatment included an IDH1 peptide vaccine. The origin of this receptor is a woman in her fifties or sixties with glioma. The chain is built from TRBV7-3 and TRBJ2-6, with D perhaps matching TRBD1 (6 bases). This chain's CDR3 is CASSRDNSGANVLTF. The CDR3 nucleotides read TGTGCCAGCAGCCGGGACAACTCTGGGGCCAACGTCCTGACTTTC.